Below are 11 T cell receptor beta chains sequenced from a single sample in a study of T cells in Graves' hyperthyroidism and ophthalmopathy. Template material for amplifying TCR beta CDR3 regions consisted of RNA transcripts. In the first-round RT-PCR of the TCR CDR3, the HTBI primer set was used. MiXCR, applied by TCRdb to the multiplex PCR reads, yields one record per CDR3 protein. The sample carries under 250,000 distinct CDR3 sequences, about 24% recorded once. Sequencing was performed on blood. Source of these receptors: a woman between 40 and 55 years old with Graves' ophthalmopathy.

This clonotype was observed many times. The junction differs from germline at one of its ends, possibly a read error. The V gene is TRBV11-2, the J gene TRBJ2-2, with 15 bases lining up with TRBD2. The germline V gene has CDR1 SGHAT and CDR2 FQNNGV. The CDR3 runs 19 residues. The CDR3 here is CASSPTPGTSGRSTGKLFF. The DNA for the CDR3 is TGTGCCAGCAGCCCGACCCCAGGGACTAGCGGGAGGTCCACCGGGAAGCTGTTTTTT. The whole variable domain, filled in from reference TRBV11-2 and TRBJ2-2, reads EAGVAQSPRYKIIEKRQSVAFWCNPISGHATLYWYQQILGQGPKLLIQFQNNGVVDDSQLPKDRFSAERLKGVDSTLKIQPAKLEDSAVYLCASSPTPGTSGRSTGKLFFGEGSRLTVL.

Many counts were recorded for this clonotype. The J gene is TRBJ1-2, the V gene TRBV19, with 12 bases aligning to TRBD1. The CDR3 runs 13 residues. V dropped 8 bases and J dropped 5; count of bases not matched to a gene: 3. Germline CDR1 LNHDA, CDR2 SQIVND (reference sequence). The chain's CDR3 is CASGTGGEYGYTF. CDR3 nucleotides: TGTGCCAGTGGGACAGGGGGCGAGTATGGCTACACCTTC.

The V and J genes are TRBV18 and TRBJ2-5; 13 nucleotides line up with TRBD2. The CDR3 length is 18 residues. CDR1 and CDR2 from the germline V gene are KGHSH and LQKENI. J was trimmed by 4 bases and V by 0 bases; bases with no gene match: 8. The CDR3 nucleotides are TGTGCCAGCTCACCACCGTTACTAGCGGGAGGGGATGGAGAGACCCAGTACTTC. Its protein is CASSPPLLAGGDGETQYF.

In nucleotides, the CDR3 is TGTGCCAGCAGCTTCGATCGGGACAGGCCCTCCTACGATCAGTACGTC. It yields the protein CASSFDRDRPSYDQYV. The chain combines TRBV11-2 with TRBJ2-7, with TRBD1 matching over 8 bases. This CDR3 has 16 amino acids. Germline lookup yields CDR1 SGHAT and CDR2 FQNNGV.

Ten or more counts support this clonotype. This chain links TRBV2 with TRBJ1-3; D remains ambiguous. Trimming took 6 bases from V and 0 from J, leaving 3 bases between them. Germline CDR1 SNHLY, CDR2 FYNNEI. CDR3 length: 12 amino acids. CDR3 nucleotide sequence: TGTGCCAGCAGAATCTCTGGAAACACCATATATTTT. Its protein product is CASRISGNTIYF.

This clonotype was observed a handful of times. The V and J genes are TRBV6-2 or TRBV6-3 and TRBJ1-1; D call uncertain. V lost 2 bases and J 1 base, leaving 8 bases between the germline ends. CDR3 length: 14 amino acids. From germline, CDR1 is MNHEY and CDR2 SVGEGT. CDR3 residues: CASSYGYKNTEAFF. The CDR3 DNA reads as TGTGCCAGCAGTTACGGCTACAAGAACACTGAAGCTTTCTTT.

This clonotype has a count of ten or more. The rearrangement links TRBV20-1 to TRBJ2-2, with D maybe TRBD1 (5 bases). The V end lost 3 bases, the J end lost 0 bases, and 11 bases lay between the germline ends. The CDR3 extends over 15 amino acids. The V gene's germline CDR1 is DFQATT and CDR2 SNEGSKA (reference sequence). CDR3 residues: CSARVQVSNTGELFF. The CDR3 nucleotides are TGCAGTGCTAGGGTACAGGTTTCGAACACCGGGGAGCTGTTTTTT.

Ten or more counts support this clonotype. One end of the junction fails to match germline, which may point to a read error. The rearrangement links TRBV5-1 to TRBJ2-5, with TRBD1 matching over 7 bases. The CDR3 consists of 16 residues. The germline V gene encodes CDR1 SGHRS and CDR2 YFSETQ. CDR3 residues: CASSPQINRQGQTQYF. The CDR3 nucleotides read TGCGCCAGCAGCCCGCAGATCAACCGACAGGGCCAGACTCAGTACTTC. The full variable domain, in which reference TRBV5-1 and TRBJ2-5 provide the parts outside the CDR3, is KAGVTQTPRYLIKTRGQQVTLSCSPISGHRSVSWYQQTPGQGLQFLFEYFSETQRNKGNFPGRFSGRQFSNSRSEMNVSTLELGDSALYLCASSPQINRQGQTQYFGPGTRLLVL.

A word on this clonotype: Just one base apart from a much larger clone, this may be a read error. The conserved phenylalanine or tryptophan normally closing the CDR3 is absent here, so this likely arose from a read error. This rearrangement joins TRBV18 to TRBJ2-7, with D perhaps assigned TRBD1 or TRBD2 (5 bases each). The length of the CDR3 is 17 residues. Germline V gene sequence: CDR1 KGHSH, CDR2 LQKENI. The V and J ends lost 3 bases and 6 bases respectively, with 24 bases between them. CDR3 sequence reads: CASSPLSRVGTHREQYI. CDR3 DNA sequence: TGTGCCAGCTCACCCCTCTCCCGGGTCGGGACCCACCGCGAGCAGTACATC.

This clonotype was picked up many times. This sequence joins TRBV6-2 or TRBV6-3 and TRBJ2-7; tentative D call: TRBD2 (5 bases). Trimming cost V 8 bases and J 0 bases, with 14 bases left between them. This CDR3 is 14 amino acids long. CDR1 and CDR2 (germline): MNHEY, SVGEGT. The CDR3 loop is CASEGESSSYEQYF. In DNA form, the CDR3 reads TGTGCCAGCGAGGGCGAATCGAGCTCCTACGAGCAGTACTTC.

The J gene is TRBJ1-2, the V gene TRBV5-1, with D possibly being TRBD1 (5 bases). The CDR3 is 14 amino acids. Trimming cost V 7 bases and J 2 bases, with 15 bases left between them. Germline values: CDR1 SGHRS, CDR2 YFSETQ. The CDR3 sequence: CASGTDQGNYGYTF. CDR3 nucleotide sequence: TGCGCCAGCGGAACAGACCAGGGCAACTATGGCTACACCTTC.